This entry lists 14 T cell receptor beta chains sequenced from one sample in a study of regulatory T cells in long-lasting Graves disease. Relying on iRepertoire HTBI primers and Arm-PCR of CDR3 regions, the team built TCR beta libraries. TCRdb re-analysed the multiplex PCR reads in MiXCR, keeping a single row per CDR3 protein. The table includes fewer than 550,000 distinct CDR3 sequences, about a sixth detected once. Time point reported: newly diagnosed GD, antithyroid drugs for less than 3 months. Researchers made the TCR library from RNA that was extracted from PBMCs. These same records also appear under a second study, on T cells in Graves' hyperthyroidism and ophthalmopathy.

The sequencing used peripheral blood mononuclear cells (PBMCs), collected at new diagnosis, from a patient treated with antithyroid drugs. These receptors came from a woman aged 18 to 35 with Graves disease.

The gene calls are TRBV27 and TRBJ1-5, with D perhaps matching TRBD1 (6 bases). This CDR3 spans 16 amino acids. Trimming left V 2 bases short and J 1 base short, with 12 bases between. CDR1 and CDR2 (germline): MNHEY, SMNVEV (reference sequence). The CDR3, as DNA: TGTGCCAGCAGTTTACTAGGGGGAGAGAGCAATCAGCCCCAGCATTTT. This gives the protein CASSLLGGESNQPQHF.

The chain joins TRBV7-9 to TRBJ2-1; 8 nucleotides match TRBD2. The J segment lost 7 bases and the V segment lost 7 bases, leaving 12 bases of the junction unmatched. CDR3 size: 15 residues. Looked up from germline, CDR1 is SEHNR and CDR2 is FQNEAQ (reference sequence). Here the CDR3 reads CASNLHSGNGNEQFF. Here the CDR3 DNA reads TGTGCCAGCAACCTACATAGCGGGAACGGGAATGAGCAGTTCTTC.

This clonotype was recorded a few times. V and J are TRBV27 and TRBJ2-1; 7 bases fit TRBD1. The germline V gene has CDR1 MNHEY and CDR2 SMNVEV (reference sequence). The junction had 7 bases not matched to a gene; V was cut back by 2 bases and J by 0 bases. The CDR3 has 17 amino acids. The DNA of the CDR3 is TGTGCCAGCAGTTTACCCGGGACAGAGAGCTCCTACAATGAGCAGTTCTTC. Translated, it gives CASSLPGTESSYNEQFF.

The V call is TRBV27, the J call TRBJ2-5; 8 nucleotides agree with TRBD2. V shed 5 bases, J shed 4 bases, and the junction held 3 bases outside the gene matches. The germline CDR1 and CDR2 sequences are MNHEY and SMNVEV (reference sequence). This CDR3 comprises 13 residues. The CDR3 here is CASSLGLVETQYF. The CDR3 DNA reads TGTGCCAGCAGTCTGGGACTAGTAGAGACCCAGTACTTC.

This clonotype was seen only a few times. In nucleotides, the CDR3 is TGCAGTGCTAGTCGACAGGGGAGCACAGATACGCAGTATTTT. Protein product: CSASRQGSTDTQYF. This chain joins TRBV20-1 and TRBJ2-3; 8 bases are shared with TRBD1. V dropped 3 bases and J dropped 0; count of bases not matched to a gene: 2. Germline V gene lookup returns CDR1 DFQATT and CDR2 SNEGSKA (reference sequence). This CDR3 comprises 14 residues.

Details on this clonotype: Given a much more abundant clone one base away, this may be a read error. Since no conserved phenylalanine or tryptophan closes the CDR3, a read error is the likely cause. V usage is TRBV29-1 and J usage is TRBJ2-1, with TRBD2 identical over 9 bases. Judging by the DNA end, TRBJ2-5 fits better; the J call may be wrong. The CDR3 totals 14 residues. From germline, CDR1 is SQVTM and CDR2 ANQGSEA. The CDR3 region is CSVALAGEGETQYS. The CDR3 nucleotides read TGCAGCGTTGCGTTAGCGGGAGAGGGAGAGACCCAGTACTCC.

The chain carries TRBV6-2 or TRBV6-3 and TRBJ2-1; unclear D gene. The CDR3 has 16 amino acids. The V end lost 2 bases, the J end lost 5 bases, and 16 bases lay between the germline ends. Germline CDR1 reads MNHEY; CDR2 reads SVGEGT. Written as DNA, the CDR3 is TGTGCCAGCAGTTACGGTCCCTACGAAGTTAACAATGAGCAGTTCTTC. Translated, it gives CASSYGPYEVNNEQFF.

This clonotype was counted only a few times. CDR3 region: CSVGGGNYEQYF. DNA of the CDR3: TGCAGCGTTGGTGGGGGCAACTACGAGCAGTACTTC. The J gene is TRBJ2-7, the V gene TRBV29-1; tentative D call: TRBD1 (6 bases). The V and J ends lost 4 bases and 3 bases respectively, with 10 bases between them. CDR3 length: 12 residues. Looked up from germline, CDR1 is SQVTM and CDR2 is ANQGSEA.

This clonotype was counted at least ten times. J is TRBJ2-7 and V is TRBV20-1, with D hard to call. The V and J ends lost 6 bases and 0 bases respectively, with 12 bases between them. Germline-derived CDR1 and CDR2 are DFQATT and SNEGSKA (reference sequence). This CDR3 spans 13 amino acids. CDR3 residues: CSAARTSSYEQYF. CDR3 nucleotides: TGCAGTGCCGCTAGGACGAGCTCCTACGAGCAGTACTTC.

This clonotype was counted only a few times. The genes are TRBV20-1 and TRBJ2-3, with 8 bases that match TRBD1. The CDR3 is 13 residues long. Per germline, CDR1 DFQATT and CDR2 SNEGSKA (reference sequence). The ends lost 0 bases at V and 12 bases at J; junction bases unmatched: 8. The CDR3 DNA follows: TGCAGTGCTAGAGATCTAAGGACAGGGTTCCAGTATTTT. It specifies CSARDLRTGFQYF.

This clonotype was seen ten or more times. The chain recombines TRBV18 with TRBJ2-7; D possibly uses TRBD1 or TRBD2 (5 bases each). The CDR3 length is 13 residues. V shed 6 bases and J shed 0 bases, with 9 bases lying between them. Per germline, CDR1 KGHSH and CDR2 LQKENI. This CDR3 reads CASSRDDSYEQYF. For the CDR3, the DNA is TGTGCCAGCTCCCGGGACGACTCCTACGAGCAGTACTTC.

This clonotype was detected many times. The rearrangement links TRBV7-9 to TRBJ1-5, with 7 bases aligning to TRBD1. V trimming: 3 bases; J trimming: 0 bases; junction bases outside the gene matches: 8. Germline V gene lookup returns CDR1 SEHNR and CDR2 FQNEAQ (reference sequence). The CDR3 spans 17 residues. The CDR3 is CASSFGTAQYSNQPQHF. Here the CDR3 DNA reads TGTGCCAGCAGCTTTGGGACAGCGCAATATAGCAATCAGCCCCAGCATTTT.

This clonotype was counted only a few times. This chain links TRBV20-1 with TRBJ2-1; 12 bases agree with TRBD2. Germline assignment: CDR1 DFQATT and CDR2 SNEGSKA (reference sequence). V was clipped by 1 base and J by 7 bases; unmatched bases: 17. CDR3 length: 19 amino acids. The CDR3 DNA is TGCAGTGCTAGAGCCCCGTCCATTACTCTAGCGGGAGGGCAAAATGAGCAGTTCTTC. Translating it yields CSARAPSITLAGGQNEQFF.

This clonotype has a handful of counts. The rearrangement links TRBV11-3 to TRBJ2-5; the D is unclear. The CDR3 runs 15 residues. Per germline, CDR1 SGHNT and CDR2 YENEEA. V gave up 3 bases and J gave up 5 bases, with 16 bases separating them. The CDR3 region is CASSLGISTRETQYF. DNA for the CDR3: TGTGCCAGCAGCTTGGGCATCTCAACGAGGGAGACCCAGTACTTC.